These T cell receptor beta chains were read from a single sample in a study of cytomegalovirus exposure and HLA in healthy donors. Sequenced by immunoSEQ multiplex PCR; TCRdb stores in-frame clones only, minus some. Of around 130,000 clones listed, over 8% were seen once; the top ten hold 5% to 6%. Sequencing was performed on PBMCs. These receptors came from a man in his forties or fifties in good health and CMV-seronegative. CDR3s include the opening cysteine and the closing phenylalanine or tryptophan. The order of the fields is V gene, clone size, J gene, D gene, CDR3 protein, CDR3 DNA. A D gene is named only where the DNA matches it firmly. Clone size is not always given. Where it is, it says once, few, many or a class for expanded clones.

>TRBV6-5|few|TRBJ1-4|-
CASSYALGEKLFF
TGTGCCAGCAGTTACGCTCTCGGTGAAAAACTGTTTTTT
>TRBV4-2|-|TRBJ2-7|TRBD1
CASSQRGDRGGHEQYF
TGTGCCAGCAGCCAAAGAGGTGACAGGGGGGGCCACGAGCAGTACTTC
>TRBV11-2|-|TRBJ1-1|-
CASSLMTGPNTEAFF
TGTGCCAGCAGCCTTATGACAGGCCCCAACACTGAAGCTTTCTTT
>TRBV27|few|TRBJ2-7|TRBD2
CASSFGGDEQYF
TGTGCCAGCAGTTTCGGGGGGGACGAGCAGTACTTC
>TRBV19|-|TRBJ1-4|-
CASSGRATNEKLFF
TGTGCCAGTAGTGGCCGTGCAACTAATGAAAAACTGTTTTTT
>TRBV19|few|TRBJ1-1|-
CASSGGQGNTEAFF
TGTGCCAGTAGTGGCGGACAAGGGAACACTGAAGCTTTCTTT
>TRBV28|-|TRBJ2-5|-
CASSLLGWAQGRETQYF
TGTGCCAGCAGTTTATTGGGATGGGCCCAGGGCAGGGAGACCCAGTACTTC
>TRBV7-2|-|TRBJ2-7|TRBD2
CASIQIAGPYEQYF
TGTGCCAGCATCCAAATAGCGGGACCTTACGAGCAGTACTTC
>TRBV6-1|few|TRBJ2-3|TRBD2
CASMSSGGIDTQYF
TGTGCCAGCATGTCTAGCGGGGGAATAGATACGCAGTATTTT
>TRBV19|few|TRBJ1-2|-
CASSMGLNYGYTF
TGTGCCAGTAGTATGGGGCTGAACTATGGCTACACCTTC
>TRBV7-6|few|TRBJ1-6|TRBD1
CASSRTGSNSPLHF
TGTGCCAGCAGCCGGACAGGGTCGAATTCACCCCTCCACTTT
>TRBV28|-|TRBJ2-1|TRBD2
CASSLPEREKFF
TGTGCCAGCAGTTTACCGGAGCGGGAAAAGTTCTTC
>TRBV10-3|-|TRBJ1-2|-
CAINRSYGYTF
TGTGCCATCAACAGGTCCTATGGCTACACCTTC
>TRBV4-2|few|TRBJ1-6|-
CASSQDPTVNSPLHF
TGTGCCAGCAGCCAAGATCCCACGGTAAATTCACCCCTCCACTTT
>TRBV7-6|-|TRBJ2-2|-
CASSPLAGHTGELFF
TGTGCCAGCAGCCCCCTGGCGGGCCACACCGGGGAGCTGTTTTTT
>TRBV2|-|TRBJ2-5|TRBD2
CASGSSGGRETQYF
TGTGCCAGCGGGAGTAGCGGGGGGCGGGAGACCCAGTACTTC
>TRBV4-2|-|TRBJ2-7|-
CASSQVSSVGGGQYF
TGTGCCAGCAGCCAAGTTAGCAGCGTTGGTGGCGGGCAGTACTTC
>TRBV11-2|-|TRBJ2-7|-
CASSYSSYEQYF
TGTGCCAGCAGCTACAGCTCCTACGAGCAGTACTTC
>TRBV27|few|TRBJ2-2|-
CASSRRPGHSANTGELFF
TGTGCCAGCTCACGTCGTCCGGGACATAGCGCGAACACCGGGGAGCTGTTTTTT
>TRBV7-9|few|TRBJ2-7|-
CASSPPGNYEQYF
TGTGCCAGCAGCCCCCCCGGGAACTACGAGCAGTACTTC
>TRBV11-3|-|TRBJ1-6|-
CASSLSAAAGTNSPLHF
TGTGCCAGCAGCTTGTCCGCGGCGGCGGGAACGAATTCACCCCTCCACTTT
>TRBV10-3|few|TRBJ2-6|TRBD1
CAIRPGTGYLISGANVLTF
TGTGCCATCAGACCGGGGACAGGATACCTCATCTCTGGGGCCAACGTCCTGACTTTC
>TRBV10-3|few|TRBJ1-5|-
CASRTGDNQPQHF
TGTGCCAGCCGGACTGGGGACAATCAGCCCCAGCATTTT
>TRBV11-2|few|TRBJ2-5|-
CASSRTTSFLETQYF
TGTGCCAGCAGCCGCACGACTAGTTTCCTAGAGACCCAGTACTTC
>TRBV9|few|TRBJ2-1|-
CASSGNRISFYNEQFF
TGTGCCAGCAGCGGAAACCGAATAAGCTTTTACAATGAGCAGTTCTTC
>TRBV27|-|TRBJ1-1|-
CASSLVEGTEAFF
TGTGCCAGCAGCCTCGTGGAGGGCACTGAAGCTTTCTTT
>TRBV6-1|-|TRBJ1-1|-
CASSRERNTEAFF
TGTGCCAGCAGCCGAGAAAGGAACACTGAAGCTTTCTTT
>TRBV2|-|TRBJ2-3|TRBD1
CASSGQGWVDTQYF
TGTGCCAGCAGTGGACAGGGTTGGGTAGATACGCAGTATTTT
>TRBV11-2|few|TRBJ2-7|-
CASSLANGAYEQYF
TGTGCCAGCAGCTTAGCGAACGGGGCCTACGAGCAGTACTTC
>TRBV4-3|-|TRBJ2-1|-
CASSQDSGNSYNEQFF
TGCGCCAGCAGCCAAGATTCAGGGAATTCCTACAATGAGCAGTTCTTC
>TRBV5-4|-|TRBJ1-2|-
CASSLDQGFRNYGYTF
TGTGCCAGCAGCTTGGATCAGGGCTTTCGTAACTATGGCTACACCTTC